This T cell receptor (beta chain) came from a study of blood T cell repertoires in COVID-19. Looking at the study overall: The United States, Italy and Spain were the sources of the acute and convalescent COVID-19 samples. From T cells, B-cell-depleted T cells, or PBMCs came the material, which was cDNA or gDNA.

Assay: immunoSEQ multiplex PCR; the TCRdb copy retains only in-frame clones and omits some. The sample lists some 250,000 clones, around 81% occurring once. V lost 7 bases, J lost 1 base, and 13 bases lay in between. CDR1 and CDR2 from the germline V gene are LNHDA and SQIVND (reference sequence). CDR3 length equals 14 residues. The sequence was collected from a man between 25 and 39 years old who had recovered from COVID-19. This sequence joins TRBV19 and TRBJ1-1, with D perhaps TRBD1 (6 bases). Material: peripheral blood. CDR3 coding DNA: TGTGCCAGTATTCGGGGGGCTGAGAACACTGAAGCTTTCTTT. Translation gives CASIRGAENTEAFF. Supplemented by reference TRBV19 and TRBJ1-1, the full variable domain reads DGGITQSPKYLFRKEGQNVTLSCEQNLNHDAMYWYRQDPGQGLRLIYYSQIVNDFQKGDIAEGYSVSREKKESFPLTVTSAQKNPTAFYLCASIRGAENTEAFFGQGTRLTVV.